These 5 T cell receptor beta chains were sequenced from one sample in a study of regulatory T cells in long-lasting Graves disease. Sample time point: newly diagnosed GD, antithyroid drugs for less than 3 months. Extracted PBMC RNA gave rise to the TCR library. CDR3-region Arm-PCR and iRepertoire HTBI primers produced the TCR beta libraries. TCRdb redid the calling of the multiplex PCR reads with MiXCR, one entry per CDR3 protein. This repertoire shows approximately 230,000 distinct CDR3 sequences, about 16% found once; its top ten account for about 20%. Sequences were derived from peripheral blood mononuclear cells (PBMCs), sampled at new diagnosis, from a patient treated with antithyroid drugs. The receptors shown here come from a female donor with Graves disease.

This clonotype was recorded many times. CDR3 nucleotide sequence: TGTGCCTGGAGCTTTTCAGGGGGGGGGGACGAGCAGTACTTC. Translation: CAWSFSGGGDEQYF. The gene calls are TRBV30 and TRBJ2-7, with D perhaps given as TRBD1 or TRBD2 (7 bases each). Germline CDR1 and CDR2: GTSNPN and SVGIG (reference sequence). The V and J ends lost 3 bases and 5 bases respectively, with 17 bases between them. This CDR3 has 14 residues.

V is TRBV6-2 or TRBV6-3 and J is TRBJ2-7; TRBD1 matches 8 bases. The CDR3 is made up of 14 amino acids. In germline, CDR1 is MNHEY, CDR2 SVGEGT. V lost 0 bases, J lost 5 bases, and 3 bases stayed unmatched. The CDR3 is CASSYSVTGDEQYF. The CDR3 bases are TGTGCCAGCAGTTACTCAGTGACAGGGGACGAGCAGTACTTC.

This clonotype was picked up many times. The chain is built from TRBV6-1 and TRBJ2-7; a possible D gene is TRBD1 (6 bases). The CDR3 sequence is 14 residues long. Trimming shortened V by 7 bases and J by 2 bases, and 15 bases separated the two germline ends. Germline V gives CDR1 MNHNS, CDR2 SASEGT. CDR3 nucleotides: TGTGCCAGCACCGACGGGACACGGACCTACGAGCAGTACTTC. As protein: CASTDGTRTYEQYF.

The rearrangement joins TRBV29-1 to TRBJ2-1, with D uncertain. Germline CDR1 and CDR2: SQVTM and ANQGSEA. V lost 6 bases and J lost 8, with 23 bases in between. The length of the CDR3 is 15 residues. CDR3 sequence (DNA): TGCAGCGTAGACCATCCGGCCCTTCTCCCGGATGAGCAGTTCTTC. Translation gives CSVDHPALLPDEQFF.

In nucleotides, the CDR3 is TGTGCCAGCGGTGGGACCCCTACAGCCAAAAACATTCAGTACTTC. Its protein product is CASGGTPTAKNIQYF. V gene TRBV6-1 combines with J gene TRBJ2-4; D possibly matches TRBD1 or TRBD2 (5 bases each). The germline V gene has CDR1 MNHNS and CDR2 SASEGT. The CDR3 has 15 residues. Trimming removed 8 bases from V and 0 bases from J, with 14 bases in between.